The 28 T cell receptor beta chains presented below share a single source sample, sequenced in a study of molecular identifiers for immune sequencing clone quantification (dated by TCRdb to between 2017 and 2018). Libraries were made using PCR. The sequencing machine was an Illumina HiSeq 4000. Using fastp trimming at Q25 and MiXCR clonotype assembly, TCRdb reanalyzed the public sequencing data and kept in-frame beta chains. Each entry is one CDR3 protein sequence, shown with its most common DNA and genes. The sample contains about 640,000 distinct CDR3 sequences, just under 20% of them found a single time. About 0.9% of the sample lies in the top ten. The sequenced material came from naive CD8+ T cells from blood, with Jurkat cell RNA spiked in. Read against the paper, the sample's cell subset or site label means: FACS-sorted CD8+CD4-CCR7+CD45RA+ naive T cells. The receptors were sampled from a human donor in good health. Some libraries in this study had Jurkat cell RNA spiked in.

In its sample, this clonotype was seen many times. This chain uses TRBV6-2 or TRBV6-3 with TRBJ2-7; D not resolved. V gave up 9 bases and J gave up 7 bases, with 13 bases separating them. This CDR3 has 11 residues. Germline CDR1 and CDR2: MNHEY and SVGEGT. The CDR3 region is CASSVDLEQYF. CDR3 DNA: TGTGCCAGTAGTGTGGATTTGGAGCAGTACTTC.

This clonotype came up many times. The chain has TRBV20-1 and TRBJ2-3; TRBD2 agrees at 7 bases. The V and J ends lost 4 bases and 1 base, in that order; junction bases with no gene match: 5. This CDR3 region has 14 residues. Germline loops: CDR1 DFQATT, CDR2 SNEGSKA (reference sequence). In DNA, the CDR3 is TGCAGTGCTAACTGGCTAGCGGGCACAGATACGCAGTATTTT. Residues: CSANWLAGTDTQYF.

This clonotype has at least ten counts. The V call is TRBV29-1, the J call TRBJ1-2, with TRBD1 matching 7 bases. The ends lost 6 bases at V and 7 bases at J; junction bases unmatched: 11. Per the germline V gene, CDR1 is SQVTM and CDR2 is ANQGSEA. The CDR3 is made up of 13 amino acids. The DNA of the CDR3 is TGCAGCGTCGCTGATCAGGGGGGTCTTGGCTACACCTTC. Encoded protein: CSVADQGGLGYTF.

The sample holds many counts of this clonotype. V is TRBV5-1 and J is TRBJ2-5, with unresolved D. Germline V gene data show CDR1 as SGHRS and CDR2 as YFSETQ. The germline V and J ends were trimmed by 0 bases and 3 bases, with 9 bases remaining between them. This CDR3 spans 14 amino acids. The CDR3 region is CASSLVTDEETQYF. In DNA, the CDR3 is TGCGCCAGCAGCTTGGTAACGGATGAAGAGACCCAGTACTTC. Full variable domain (outside the CDR3, taken from reference TRBV5-1 and TRBJ2-5): KAGVTQTPRYLIKTRGQQVTLSCSPISGHRSVSWYQQTPGQGLQFLFEYFSETQRNKGNFPGRFSGRQFSNSRSEMNVSTLELGDSALYLCASSLVTDEETQYFGPGTRLLVL.

J is TRBJ2-1 and V is TRBV7-9; tentative D call: TRBD2 (5 bases). The CDR3 spans 14 residues. Trimming took 7 bases from V and 4 from J, leaving 14 bases between them. Germline V gives CDR1 SEHNR, CDR2 FQNEAQ (reference sequence). The CDR3 bases are TGTGCCAGCACCGACGAGGGCCAGTACAATGAGCAGTTCTTC. It specifies CASTDEGQYNEQFF.

This clonotype turned up a few times. This chain connects TRBV6-2 or TRBV6-3 to TRBJ2-7; 7 bases agree with TRBD2. The V gene's germline CDR1 is MNHEY and CDR2 SVGEGT. This CDR3 is 16 amino acids long. The V segment lost 0 bases and the J segment 3 bases; nucleotides outside the gene matches: 8. In DNA, the CDR3 is TGTGCCAGCAGTTACTCTACTAGCGTCGTCATCTACGAGCAGTACTTC. Translation: CASSYSTSVVIYEQYF.

This clonotype was seen ten or more times. V is TRBV5-1 and J is TRBJ2-3, with 7 bases that match TRBD2. This CDR3 has 16 residues. V lost 1 base, J lost 3 bases, and 8 bases stayed unmatched. Germline V lookup: CDR1 SGHRS, CDR2 YFSETQ. CDR3 nucleotides: TGCGCCAGCAGCTTGCCCCCCGGGAGGTTGACAGATACGCAGTATTTT. It codes for CASSLPPGRLTDTQYF.

This clonotype was seen ten or more times. CDR3 sequence (DNA): TGTGCCAGCAGTGAAGGCGGCAATACCTACGAGCAGTACTTC. Amino acid sequence: CASSEGGNTYEQYF. The chain recombines TRBV6-1 with TRBJ2-7; D uncertain. CDR3 length: 14 amino acids. Between the trimmed V and J ends, which lost 1 base and 2 bases, there was a span of 9 bases. The germline V gene encodes CDR1 MNHNS and CDR2 SASEGT.

A note on this clonotype: A much larger clone sits a single nucleotide away, making a read error possible. V is TRBV11-1 and J is TRBJ2-2; TRBD2 is a possible D gene (6 bases). Germline V gene lookup returns CDR1 SGHAT and CDR2 FQDESV (reference sequence). This CDR3 contains 14 residues. CDR3 amino acids: CASSLVTSTGELSF. The CDR3 bases are TGTGCCAGCAGCTTAGTAACTAGCACCGGGGAGCTGTCTTTT.

This clonotype was found many times. The chain employs TRBV7-9 and TRBJ1-5; unclear D gene. This CDR3 spans 12 amino acids. The V end lost 4 bases, the J end lost 5 bases, and 6 bases lay between the germline ends. Per germline, CDR1 SEHNR and CDR2 FQNEAQ (reference sequence). CDR3 DNA sequence: TGTGCCAGCAGCTCCGGGCATCAGCCCCAGCATTTT. It encodes CASSSGHQPQHF.

The table lists this clonotype with many counts. The chain links TRBV6-5 to TRBJ1-2, with 8 bases that match TRBD1. Trimming at V came to 2 bases and at J to 3 bases, leaving 5 bases not matched to a gene. The CDR3 totals 15 residues. Germline V gene sequence: CDR1 MNHEY, CDR2 SVGAGI. The CDR3 DNA is TGTGCCAGCAGTTACGGACAGGGCCGCTACTATGGCTACACCTTC. As protein: CASSYGQGRYYGYTF.

Points on this clonotype: A much larger clone lies one base from this, so it may be a read error. The V and J genes are TRBV19 and TRBJ1-3; D ambiguous. Trimming left V 10 bases short and J 3 bases short, with 13 bases between. The CDR3 has 13 residues. Looked up from germline, CDR1 is LNHDA and CDR2 is SQIVND (reference sequence). CDR3 in DNA: TGTGCCACCGCAGGTTTGTTTGGAAACACCATATATTTT. Amino acid sequence: CATAGLFGNTIYF.

In the case of this clonotype: A much larger clone lies a single base off, so this may be a read error. The chain combines TRBV6-5 with TRBJ1-1, with D hard to call. V lost 2 bases to trimming and J lost 4 bases, with 11 bases between them. The germline gives CDR1 MNHEY, CDR2 SVGAGI. CDR3 length: 14 residues. CDR3 DNA sequence: TGTGCCAGCAGTTACCGGGCGTGTGCCACTGAAGCTTTCTTT. This encodes CASSYRACATEAFF.

At least ten counts were recorded for this clonotype. The J gene is TRBJ2-1, the V gene TRBV27; 9 bases agree with TRBD2. CDR1 is MNHEY and CDR2 is SMNVEV in the germline V gene (reference sequence). Germline trimming cut 6 bases from V and 9 bases from J; bases unmatched to any gene: 9. The CDR3 consists of 14 residues. The CDR3 protein is CASRRGGGAPEQFF. In nucleotides, the CDR3 is TGTGCCAGCAGGAGGGGCGGGGGGGCCCCTGAGCAGTTCTTC.

This clonotype was counted ten times or more. DNA for the CDR3: TGTGCCACCAGGGGGGGGGATACGGATGAGCAGTTCTTC. This encodes CATRGGDTDEQFF. The rearrangement links TRBV24-1 to TRBJ2-1; 7 nucleotides agree with TRBD2. Germline V gene sequence: CDR1 KGHDR, CDR2 SFDVKD. V was clipped by 7 bases and J by 8 bases; unmatched bases: 7. This CDR3 region has 13 residues.

This clonotype was seen at least ten times. The rearrangement links TRBV14 to TRBJ2-5, with 10 bases matching TRBD2. This CDR3 is 20 amino acids long. V was pared by 0 bases and J by 0 bases, with 13 bases of the junction left unmatched. Germline lookup yields CDR1 SGHDN and CDR2 FVKESK. The CDR3 loop is CASSQDRGWTSGVYQETQYF. The CDR3 nucleotides are TGTGCCAGCAGCCAAGATCGAGGGTGGACTAGCGGAGTCTACCAAGAGACCCAGTACTTC.

On this clonotype itself: This CDR3 fails to terminate in the conserved phenylalanine or tryptophan, so it likely reflects a read error. The chain carries TRBV20-1 and TRBJ2-7, with 10 nucleotides matching TRBD2. This CDR3 spans 13 amino acids. Germline V gives CDR1 DFQATT, CDR2 SNEGSKA (reference sequence). V was clipped by 1 base and J by 3 bases; unmatched bases: 0. The CDR3 loop reads CSARGTSGYEQYL. In nucleotides, the CDR3 is TGCAGTGCTAGAGGGACTAGCGGCTACGAGCAGTACCTC.

This clonotype was counted ten times or more. The chain has TRBV11-2 and TRBJ2-1; D gene uncertain. From germline, CDR1 is SGHAT and CDR2 FQNNGV. V was trimmed by 5 bases and J by 3 bases, leaving 11 bases between them. The CDR3 runs to 14 residues. CDR3 bases: TGTGCCAGCAGCGAGGACGTTAACTACAATGAGCAGTTCTTC. It yields the protein CASSEDVNYNEQFF.

This clonotype appeared many times. The J gene is TRBJ1-5, the V gene TRBV11-2; tentatively, D is TRBD1 (5 bases). CDR1 SGHAT and CDR2 FQNNGV come from the germline V gene. The CDR3 contains 15 residues. Trimming removed 4 bases from V and 7 bases from J, with 17 bases in between. CDR3 bases: TGTGCCAGCAGCTCGGGCCAGGGTGACTGGCAGCCCCAGCATTTT. Translation: CASSSGQGDWQPQHF.

As for this clonotype: Compared with germline, one end of the junction differs, possibly owing to a read error. The chain uses TRBV7-7 and TRBJ2-2; 9 bases are shared with TRBD2. CDR1 is SSHAT, CDR2 FNYEAQ, per germline (reference sequence). This CDR3 spans 21 amino acids. CDR3 DNA: TGTGCTAGCAGCCCCGAAGCGGGAGGTGCCCGAGGGGTCGACAACACCGGGGAGCTGTTTTTT. It encodes CASSPEAGGARGVDNTGELFF.

On this clonotype: This may be a read error, as it is one base from a much larger clone. This chain joins TRBV12-3 or TRBV12-4 and TRBJ2-3, with 7 bases matching TRBD2. CDR3 length: 17 residues. The junction had 15 bases not matched to a gene; V was cut back by 6 bases and J by 3 bases. CDR3 DNA: TGTGCCAGCAGCCCCCCTTCTGGGCGCGGGGGTACAGATACGCAGTATTTT. This codes for CASSPPSGRGGTDTQYF.

This clonotype was picked up many times. This rearrangement joins TRBV4-3 to TRBJ1-5; the D is unclear. The length of the CDR3 is 15 residues. CDR1 and CDR2 (germline): LGHNA, YSLEER. The V and J ends lost 0 bases and 4 bases respectively, with 10 bases between them. The CDR3 spells CASSQDRAVNQPQHF. The CDR3 nucleotides are TGCGCCAGCAGCCAAGACCGGGCGGTAAATCAGCCCCAGCATTTT.

This clonotype appeared many times. The chain joins TRBV7-6 to TRBJ2-7, with D perhaps TRBD1 or TRBD2 (5 bases each). The V end was cut by 5 bases, the J end by 4 bases, with 18 bases between. The germline gives CDR1 SGHVS, CDR2 FNYEAQ. This CDR3 comprises 15 residues. The CDR3 region is CASSLHPGTGYEQYF. CDR3 DNA sequence: TGTGCCAGCAGCCTCCACCCAGGGACGGGTTACGAGCAGTACTTC.

This clonotype occurred many times. The J gene is TRBJ2-2, the V gene TRBV28; D is possibly TRBD2 (7 bases). Trimming cost V 5 bases and J 3 bases, with 16 bases left between them. CDR1 MDHEN and CDR2 SYDVKM come from the germline V gene. The CDR3 consists of 16 residues. In DNA form, the CDR3 reads TGTGCCAGCAGTCTACCAAGGGGGAGGGACACCGGGGAGCTGTTTTTT. As protein: CASSLPRGRDTGELFF.

On this clonotype: One end of the junction does not line up with germline, which may come from a read error. CDR3 residues: CVSSQDLVFGNTIYF. As DNA, the CDR3 is TGCGTCAGCAGCCAAGATTTGGTCTTCGGAAACACCATATATTTT. This chain joins TRBV4-3 and TRBJ1-3; no reliable D call. The CDR3 consists of 15 residues. Germline lookup yields CDR1 LGHNA and CDR2 YSLEER.

In its sample, this clonotype was seen many times. This chain connects TRBV7-6 to TRBJ2-5; TRBD1 matches 11 bases. The CDR3 runs to 16 residues. V was pared by 2 bases and J by 2 bases, with 4 bases of the junction left unmatched. CDR1 and CDR2 (germline): SGHVS, FNYEAQ. The CDR3 here is CASSLRRDRGQETQYF. The CDR3 bases are TGTGCCAGCAGCTTAAGGAGGGACAGGGGGCAAGAGACCCAGTACTTC.

This clonotype was observed at least ten times. This chain links TRBV6-5 with TRBJ1-1, with 7 positions matching TRBD1. The germline V gene has CDR1 MNHEY and CDR2 SVGAGI. V was clipped by 6 bases and J by 0 bases; unmatched bases: 4. The CDR3 is 14 residues long. The CDR3 spells CASSWGQLNTEAFF. In DNA form, the CDR3 reads TGTGCCAGCAGCTGGGGACAGTTGAACACTGAAGCTTTCTTT.

This clonotype has just a few counts. The chain carries TRBV19 and TRBJ2-7; TRBD1 aligns across 7 bases. This CDR3 region has 14 residues. J lost 1 base, V lost 5 bases, and 5 bases had no gene match. The germline CDR1 and CDR2 sequences are LNHDA and SQIVND (reference sequence). The CDR3 loop reads CASSWTDRSYEQYF. The CDR3 coding sequence is TGTGCCAGTAGTTGGACGGACAGGTCCTACGAGCAGTACTTC.